One and the same sample provided the 23 T cell receptor beta chains below, sequenced in a study of tumor-infiltrating lymphocytes in primary liver carcinoma. The tissue used was unsorted bulk material of roughly 17-31 mg. RNA and DNA were co-extracted from it with the AllPrep DNA/RNA mini kit. A primer matching the constant region was used to make TCR beta cDNA from 450 to 550 ng of total RNA. ARM-PCR, slightly modified, supplied the TCR beta libraries through three nested multiplex PCR rounds. The opening two PCR rounds, roughly 11 cycles each, paired TRBV1-TRBV30 forward primers with a C-beta reverse primer. MiXCR, run by TCRdb on the multiplex PCR reads, gives a single entry per CDR3 protein. This sample has fewer than 50,000 distinct CDR3 sequences, with roughly 80% found just once. The sample comprised tumor-adjacent normal liver tissue. All receptors come from a woman younger than 45 with primary liver carcinoma and hepatitis B virus infection.

Of note for this clonotype: The junction departs from germline at one end; a sequencing error may be responsible. The V call is TRBV11-3, the J call TRBJ1-1; unclear D gene. The CDR3 is made up of 15 amino acids. In germline, CDR1 is SGHNT, CDR2 YENEEA. CDR3 protein: CASGQWAPISTEASF. Here the CDR3 DNA reads TGTGCCTCCGGTCAGTGGGCGCCAATCTCCACCGAAGCTTCCTTT.

On this clonotype: Here the CDR3 omits its conserved ending phenylalanine or tryptophan, so a read error is the likely source. V and J are TRBV11-2 and TRBJ2-2, with TRBD2 as a possible D gene (5 bases). CDR1 is SGHAT, CDR2 FQNNGV, per germline. The CDR3 sequence is 12 residues long. CDR3 sequence: CANSAEYGKLFL. The CDR3, as DNA: TGTGCCAACAGCGCGGAGTACGGGAAGCTGTTTCTT.

In the case of this clonotype: The junction and the germline gene differ at one end; a read error may be behind it. The chain employs TRBV29-1 and TRBJ2-7; the D gene is possibly TRBD2 (6 bases). The CDR3 covers 15 residues. Per the germline V gene, CDR1 is SQVTM and CDR2 is ANQGSEA. The CDR3 loop is CSVEFPSENSYEQYF. CDR3 DNA sequence: TGCAGCGTTGAATTCCCTAGCGAGAACTCCTACGAGCAATACTTC.

Comments on this clonotype: Mismatch with germline at one junction end may stem from a read error. The chain uses TRBV7-7 and TRBJ2-7, with TRBD1 matching 7 bases. The CDR3 is 13 amino acids. CDR1 and CDR2 (germline): SSHAT, FNYEAQ (reference sequence). DNA for the CDR3: TGTGCTAGCAGTTCGAACAGGGGAAGTGAGCAGTACTTC. It translates to CASSSNRGSEQYF.

With respect to this clonotype: The junction departs from the called germline gene at one end, perhaps through a read error. This sequence joins TRBV7-8 and TRBJ1-4, with D hard to call. The CDR3 loop spans 15 amino acids. CDR1 SGHVS and CDR2 FQNEAQ come from the germline V gene. The CDR3 sequence is CASSLGRGNVEKLFF. Written as DNA, the CDR3 is TGTGCTAGCAGCTTAGGACGGGGAAACGTTGAGAAACTGTTTTTT.

This clonotype was recorded only once. A junction boundary mismatches the germline segment, possibly from a read error. V usage is TRBV29-1 and J usage is TRBJ2-1; 8 bases match TRBD1. Germline V gives CDR1 SQVTM, CDR2 ANQGSEA. This CDR3 contains 13 residues. CDR3 sequence reads: CSAGGQVTNGQFF. CDR3 DNA: TGCAGCGCCGGGGGACAGGTAACCAATGGGCAGTTCTTC.

This chain uses TRBV11-2 with TRBJ2-7, with D maybe TRBD1 (5 bases). CDR1 is SGHAT and CDR2 is FQNNGV in the germline V gene. This CDR3 region has 14 residues. The V end was cut by 6 bases, the J end by 0 bases, with 12 bases between. The CDR3 coding sequence is TGTGCCAGCAGTATCACAGGAGCCTCCTACGAGCAGTACTTC. Its translation is CASSITGASYEQYF.

In the case of this clonotype: Sequence at one end of the junction differs from germline and may be a read error. Here the CDR3 reads CASSQVFNGIYGQYF. In DNA form, the CDR3 reads TGCGCCAGCAGCCAAGTTTTTAACGGGATCTACGGGCAGTACTTC. The V and J genes are TRBV4-1 and TRBJ2-7, with D possibly TRBD2 on 5 matching bases. Per germline, CDR1 MGHRA and CDR2 YSYEKL. The CDR3 loop spans 15 amino acids.

On this clonotype: A junction boundary mismatches the germline segment, possibly from a read error. DNA for the CDR3: TGCGCCAGCAGCAGTACGAGGGGGAGTACCGGGGAGCTGCTTTTT. Its translation: CASSSTRGSTGELLF. The rearrangement joins TRBV4-1 to TRBJ2-2, with D possibly TRBD1 on 6 matching bases. The germline V gene has CDR1 MGHRA and CDR2 YSYEKL. This CDR3 region has 15 residues.

Comments on this clonotype: A read error is possible here, since a much larger clone lies one base away. The genes are TRBV5-8 and TRBJ1-5; D uncertain. This CDR3 has 13 amino acids. The germline V gene has CDR1 SGHTS and CDR2 YDEGEE. Trimming took off 1 base at V and 6 bases at J, with 8 bases between the two ends. DNA of the CDR3: TGTGCCAGCAGCTTGAGTGGGGTTCAGCCCCAGCATTTT. This sequence encodes CASSLSGVQPQHF.

J is TRBJ2-7 and V is TRBV6-5; tentative D call: TRBD1 (5 bases). V was shortened by 5 bases and J by 4 bases, with 21 bases between the two germline ends. This CDR3 region has 16 residues. In germline, CDR1 is MNHEY, CDR2 SVGAGI. CDR3 amino acids: CASSGSDRLSGYEQYF. CDR3 DNA sequence: TGTGCCAGCAGTGGATCTGACAGACTCTCTGGTTACGAGCAGTACTTC.

On this clonotype: A read error may produce the germline difference seen at one junction end. This chain joins TRBV4-1 and TRBJ2-1; tentatively, D is TRBD2 (6 bases). This CDR3 has 14 amino acids. Germline V CDR1 and CDR2: MGHRA, YSYEKL. The CDR3 DNA follows: TGCGCCAGCAGCCAAGGGCTAGCGAAAGGTGAGCAGATCTTC. It is translated as CASSQGLAKGEQIF.

With regard to this clonotype: The germline gene is not matched at one end of the junction; a read error may be the cause. This chain uses TRBV4-3 with TRBJ2-7; D is unresolved. CDR1 LGHNA and CDR2 YSLEER come from the germline V gene. The CDR3 consists of 14 residues. The CDR3 nucleotides read TGCGCCAGCTGCCACACTGCCCTTTACAACAAGCAGTACTTC. Its translation is CASCHTALYNKQYF.

This clonotype was counted ten times or more. This chain links TRBV6-5 with TRBJ1-4; D remains unclear. The CDR3 sequence is 14 residues long. CDR1 MNHEY and CDR2 SVGAGI come from the germline V gene. The ends were cut back, 6 bases at V and 0 bases at J, with 8 bases in the middle. The CDR3 loop is CASRDLATNEKLFF. CDR3 bases: TGTGCCAGCAGGGACCTTGCAACTAATGAAAAACTGTTTTTT.

In the case of this clonotype: A much larger clone lies one base from this, so it may be a read error. The chain employs TRBV5-4 and TRBJ2-6, with D unclear. The CDR3 is 16 amino acids. Germline assignment: CDR1 SGHNT and CDR2 YYREEE (reference sequence). V shed 4 bases and J shed 4 bases, with 15 bases lying between them. The CDR3 DNA reads as TGTGCCAGCAGCGGTATGGGCTCTCTGGGGGCCAACGTCCTGACTTTC. Translation: CASSGMGSLGANVLTF.

The chain links TRBV6-2 or TRBV6-3 to TRBJ2-7, with D tentatively TRBD1 or TRBD2 (5 bases each). V was trimmed by 8 bases and J by 3 bases, leaving 20 bases between them. The V gene's germline CDR1 is MNHEY and CDR2 SVGEGT. CDR3 length: 15 residues. The CDR3: CASDYLGDVNYEQYF. CDR3 in DNA: TGTGCCAGCGATTACCTCGGGGACGTTAACTACGAGCAGTACTTC.

Comments on this clonotype: One end of the junction does not line up with germline, which may come from a read error. The chain couples TRBV4-1 to TRBJ1-1; no clear D. Germline-derived CDR1 and CDR2 are MGHRA and YSYEKL. The CDR3 has 13 residues. As DNA, the CDR3 is TGCGCCAGCAGCCAGAGTTGGAAGACTGAAGGTTTCTTT. It is translated as CASSQSWKTEGFF.

A word on this clonotype: The conserved final phenylalanine or tryptophan is absent from the CDR3, which likely points to a read error. This chain connects TRBV5-6 to TRBJ2-2; unclear D gene. The CDR3 contains 15 residues. Trimming removed 2 bases from V and 8 bases from J, with 16 bases in between. Germline CDR1 is SGHDT and CDR2 is YYEEEE. The CDR3 here is CASSLALRVTGELFV. The CDR3 DNA reads as TGTGCCAGCAGCTTAGCACTCAGAGTCACTGGGGAGCTGTTTGTT.

Regarding this clonotype: Sequence at one end of the junction differs from germline and may be a read error. This chain links TRBV11-2 with TRBJ2-7; D unclear. Per germline, CDR1 SGHAT and CDR2 FQNNGV. The CDR3 covers 13 residues. The CDR3 nucleotides are TGTACCAGCATAGGGTACCGGACCTACGAGCAGTACTTC. Its translation is CTSIGYRTYEQYF.

This clonotype was counted ten times or more. The V gene is TRBV14, the J gene TRBJ2-3; weak D call: TRBD2 (5 bases). With 4 bases removed from V and 0 bases from J, the gap between germline ends came to 14 bases. Germline-derived CDR1 and CDR2 are SGHDN and FVKESK. The CDR3 runs to 16 residues. In DNA, the CDR3 is TGTGCCAGCAGCCCCGGGAAGCGCCTCAGCACAGATACGCAGTATTTT. Translation: CASSPGKRLSTDTQYF.

A note on this clonotype: This sequence may be a read error, since a much larger clone differs from it by one base. The gene calls are TRBV28 and TRBJ1-2; 7 bases line up with TRBD1. This CDR3 comprises 17 residues. Germline trimming cut 5 bases from V and 6 bases from J; bases unmatched to any gene: 18. Germline loops: CDR1 MDHEN, CDR2 SYDVKM. The CDR3 bases are TGTGCCAGCAGTCCCCTCGGGAGGGGGCGCTCCGCTGATGGCTACACCTTC. This translates into CASSPLGRGRSADGYTF.

This clonotype showed up just a few times. Since a much larger clone is just one base distant, this may be a read error. This chain joins TRBV6-2 or TRBV6-3 and TRBJ1-1; TRBD1 matches at 7 bases. The trim removed 5 bases at V and 0 bases at J, leaving 15 bases unmatched. This CDR3 contains 18 residues. Germline assignment: CDR1 MNHEY and CDR2 SVGEGT. The CDR3 loop is CASSPGGSARHMNTEAFF. As DNA, the CDR3 is TGTGCCAGCAGTCCAGGGGGTTCCGCGCGGCACATGAACACTGAAGCTTTCTTT.

This clonotype was recorded once. An end of the junction differs from the germline gene, which may be a read error. The genes are TRBV6-2 or TRBV6-3 and TRBJ2-1, with 13 positions matching TRBD2. The CDR3 is 16 residues long. CDR1 is MNHEY, CDR2 SVGEGT, per germline. Written as DNA, the CDR3 is TGTGACAGCAGTCTCTGGACTAGCGGGGGACCGTTCGAGAAGTTCTTC. This encodes CDSSLWTSGGPFEKFF.